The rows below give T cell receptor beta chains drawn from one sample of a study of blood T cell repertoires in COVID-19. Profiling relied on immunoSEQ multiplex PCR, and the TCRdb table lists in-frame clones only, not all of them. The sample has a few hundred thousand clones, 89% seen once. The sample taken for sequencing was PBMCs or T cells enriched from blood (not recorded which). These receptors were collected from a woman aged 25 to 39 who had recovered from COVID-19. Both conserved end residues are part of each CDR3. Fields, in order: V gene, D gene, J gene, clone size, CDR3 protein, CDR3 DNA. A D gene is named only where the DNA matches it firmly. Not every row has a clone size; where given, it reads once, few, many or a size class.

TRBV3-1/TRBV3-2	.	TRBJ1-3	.	CASSPVSSGNTIYF	TGTGCCAGCAGCCCCGTTTCCTCTGGAAACACCATATATTTT
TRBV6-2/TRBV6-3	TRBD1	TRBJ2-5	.	CASSDQGAAQYF	TGTGCCAGCAGTGATCAGGGGGCGGCCCAGTACTTC
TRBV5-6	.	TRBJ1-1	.	CASSLDVGAANTEAFF	TGTGCCAGCAGCTTGGACGTTGGGGCAGCGAACACTGAAGCTTTCTTT
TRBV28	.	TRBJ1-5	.	CASLEGPQHF	TGTGCCAGTCTCGAGGGGCCCCAGCATTTT
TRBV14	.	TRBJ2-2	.	CASSQVVTGELFF	TGTGCCAGCAGCCAAGTAGTAACCGGGGAGCTGTTTTTT
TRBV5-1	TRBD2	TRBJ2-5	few	CASSPGLGGVQETQYF	TGCGCCAGCAGCCCGGGACTAGGGGGGGTCCAAGAGACCCAGTACTTC
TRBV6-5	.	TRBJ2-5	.	CASSFHSSLSETQYF	TGTGCCAGCAGTTTCCACTCTAGTCTGTCTGAGACCCAGTACTTC
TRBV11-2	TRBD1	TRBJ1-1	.	CASSRTGVGEAFF	TGTGCCAGCAGTCGAACAGGGGTCGGTGAAGCTTTCTTT
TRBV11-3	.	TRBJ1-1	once	CASSLAVNTEAFF	TGTGCCAGCAGCTTAGCAGTGAACACTGAAGCTTTCTTT
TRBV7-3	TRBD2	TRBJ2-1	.	CASSPISGSNYNEQFF	TGTGCCAGCAGCCCAATCAGCGGGAGCAACTACAATGAGCAGTTCTTC
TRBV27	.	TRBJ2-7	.	CASRSTASYEQYF	TGTGCCAGCCGGTCGACAGCCTCCTACGAGCAGTACTTC
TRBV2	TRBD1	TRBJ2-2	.	CASMGQANTGELFF	TGTGCCAGCATGGGACAGGCCAACACCGGGGAGCTGTTTTTT
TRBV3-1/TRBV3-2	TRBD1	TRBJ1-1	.	CASSQVGQGARVMGTEAFF	TGTGCCAGCAGCCAAGTAGGACAGGGGGCGCGGGTGATGGGGACTGAAGCTTTCTTT
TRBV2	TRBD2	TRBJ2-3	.	CASSTRASGRTNTQYF	TGTGCCAGCAGTACCCGGGCTAGCGGGAGAACGAATACGCAGTATTTT
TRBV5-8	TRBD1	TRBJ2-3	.	CASSIGTGVYTDTQYF	TGTGCCAGCAGCATCGGGACAGGGGTCTACACAGATACGCAGTATTTT
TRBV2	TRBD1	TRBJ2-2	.	CASRISPGQGAGELFF	TGTGCCAGCAGGATATCCCCGGGACAGGGGGCCGGGGAGCTGTTTTTT
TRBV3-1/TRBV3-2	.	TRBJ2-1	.	CASSQDARTAYNEQFF	TGTGCCAGCAGCCAAGATGCGAGGACAGCCTACAATGAGCAGTTCTTC
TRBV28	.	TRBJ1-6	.	CASSFEFRPLHF	TGTGCCAGCAGTTTTGAGTTTCGGCCCCTCCACTTT
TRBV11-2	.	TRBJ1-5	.	CASSPSSYSNQPQHF	TGTGCCAGCAGCCCGTCAAGCTATAGCAATCAGCCCCAGCATTTT
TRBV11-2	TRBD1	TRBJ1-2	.	CASRGYGAGGSYGYTF	TGTGCCAGCAGGGGATATGGGGCAGGGGGGTCCTATGGCTACACCTTC
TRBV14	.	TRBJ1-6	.	CASSQVSFGARSPLHF	TGTGCCAGCAGCCAAGTCTCGTTTGGGGCCAGGTCACCCCTCCACTTT
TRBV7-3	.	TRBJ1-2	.	CASSEGLSGNYGYTF	TGTGCCAGCAGCGAAGGTCTTTCAGGGAACTATGGCTACACCTTC
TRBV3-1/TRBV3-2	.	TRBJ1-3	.	CASSKRMVQPNSGNTIYF	TGTGCCAGCAGCAAAAGAATGGTACAGCCTAACTCTGGAAACACCATATATTTT
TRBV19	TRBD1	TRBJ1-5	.	CASNADRGPQPQHF	TGTGCGAGTAATGCCGACAGGGGGCCTCAGCCCCAGCATTTT
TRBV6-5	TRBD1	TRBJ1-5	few	CASRGGQSEGPQHF	TGTGCCAGCAGGGGGGGACAGTCGGAGGGGCCCCAGCATTTT
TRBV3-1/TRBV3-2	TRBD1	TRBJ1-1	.	CASSQARGRGNTEAFF	TGTGCCAGCAGTCAAGCCAGGGGGCGGGGGAACACTGAAGCTTTCTTT
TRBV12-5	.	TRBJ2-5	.	CASGLVRQETQYF	TGTGCTAGTGGTTTGGTACGTCAGGAGACCCAGTACTTC
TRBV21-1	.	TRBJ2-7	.	CASSAPGLAGAAYEQYF	TGTGCCAGCAGCGCACCGGGACTAGCGGGGGCCGCCTACGAGCAGTACTTC
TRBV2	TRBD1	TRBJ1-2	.	CASSEKGTALTHYGYTF	TGTGCCAGCAGTGAGAAGGGGACAGCCCTGACCCACTATGGCTACACCTTC
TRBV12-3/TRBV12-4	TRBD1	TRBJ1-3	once	CASNDRARNTIYF	TGTGCCAGCAATGACAGGGCTCGAAACACCATATATTTT
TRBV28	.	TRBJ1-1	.	CASSLPKQGWSEAFF	TGTGCCAGCAGTTTACCTAAACAGGGTTGGTCTGAAGCTTTCTTT
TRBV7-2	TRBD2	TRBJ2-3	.	CASSLGAGETDTQYF	TGTGCCAGCAGCTTAGGAGCGGGGGAAACAGATACGCAGTATTTT
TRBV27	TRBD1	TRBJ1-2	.	CASSLKGGDRLYYGYTF	TGTGCCAGCAGTTTAAAAGGTGGGGACAGACTATACTATGGCTACACCTTC
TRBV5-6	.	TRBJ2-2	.	CASSHRGTGELFF	TGTGCCAGCAGCCACCGGGGCACCGGGGAGCTGTTTTTT
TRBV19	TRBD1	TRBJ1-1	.	CASSVGQVHTEAFF	TGTGCCAGTAGTGTCGGACAGGTGCACACTGAAGCTTTCTTT
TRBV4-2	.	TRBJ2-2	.	CASSQARNKTALVGTGELFF	TGTGCCAGCAGCCAAGCTCGCAACAAGACAGCACTGGTCGGCACCGGGGAGCTGTTTTTT
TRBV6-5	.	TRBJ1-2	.	CASTRGVGYGYTF	TGTGCCAGCACGCGGGGAGTGGGCTATGGCTACACCTTC
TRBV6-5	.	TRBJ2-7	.	CASSYYRSGHREQYF	TGTGCCAGCAGTTACTATAGATCGGGACATCGCGAGCAGTACTTC
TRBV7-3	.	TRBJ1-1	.	CASSLTLITEAFF	TGTGCCAGCAGCTTAACTTTAATCACTGAAGCTTTCTTT
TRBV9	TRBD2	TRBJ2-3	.	CASSPIGSGRSDTQYF	TGTGCCAGCAGCCCCATTGGTTCCGGGAGGTCAGATACGCAGTATTTT
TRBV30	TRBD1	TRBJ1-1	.	CAWSVTGSTEAFF	TGTGCCTGGAGTGTGACAGGGAGCACTGAAGCTTTCTTT
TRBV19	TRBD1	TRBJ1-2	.	CASSVPGTGGANGYTF	TGTGCCAGTAGTGTACCCGGGACAGGGGGCGCGAATGGCTACACCTTC
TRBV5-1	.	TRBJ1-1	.	CASRRGYTEAFF	TGCGCCAGCAGGCGAGGGTACACTGAAGCTTTCTTT